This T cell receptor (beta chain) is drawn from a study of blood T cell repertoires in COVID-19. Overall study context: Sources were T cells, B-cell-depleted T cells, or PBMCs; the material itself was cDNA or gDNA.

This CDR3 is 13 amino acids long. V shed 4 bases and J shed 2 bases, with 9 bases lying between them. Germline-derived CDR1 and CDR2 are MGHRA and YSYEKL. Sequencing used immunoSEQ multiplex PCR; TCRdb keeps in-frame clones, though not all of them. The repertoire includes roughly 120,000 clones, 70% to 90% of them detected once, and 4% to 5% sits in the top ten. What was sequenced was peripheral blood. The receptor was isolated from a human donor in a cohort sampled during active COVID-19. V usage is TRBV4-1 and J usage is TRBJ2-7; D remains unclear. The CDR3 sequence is CASSLPPTYEQYF. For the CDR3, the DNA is TGCGCCAGCAGCCTCCCCCCCACCTACGAGCAGTACTTC.